This entry features one T cell receptor (beta chain) sequence. Its antigen is unknown. Germline V gene lookup returns CDR1 MNHEY and CDR2 SMNVEV (reference sequence). V dropped 2 bases and J dropped 8 bases, with 16 bases sitting between them. This CDR3 comprises 15 residues. The data were obtained in a study of PD-1 blockade in classical Hodgkin lymphoma. Background on the study: Every 2 weeks, patients got 3 mg/kg intravenous nivolumab.

Findings and caveats of the study: Complete responders matched newly diagnosed patients in baseline diversity. Significant TCR diversity gains by C4D1 occurred in CD4+ but not CD8+ cells. Causes of the repertoire differences remain undefined, possibly disease activity or prior therapy.

Following autologous stem cell transplantation, relapse occurred in every patient, and exposure to brentuximab vedotin varied. Researchers report purifying CD4+ T cells from thawed PBMCs by magnetic negative selection. Assay used: immunoSEQ multiplex PCR; TCRdb lists only in-frame clones, some missing. The sample contains 25,000 to 35,000 clones, approximately 83% of which appear only once. This clonotype was obtained from a human donor with classical Hodgkin lymphoma. The gene calls are TRBV27 and TRBJ2-1; the D gene is possibly TRBD1 (5 bases). Sample: CD4+ T cells from blood, taken at baseline. DNA for the CDR3: TGTGCCAGCAGTTTAGAGCTAGTGGGGCCCCATGAGCAGTTCTTC. Residues: CASSLELVGPHEQFF.